This is a list of T cell receptor beta chains from one sample in a study of T cell responses to AZD1222 COVID-19 vaccine. Using immunoSEQ multiplex PCR, the repertoire was profiled, and TCRdb retains in-frame clones only, with some absent. The sample has approximately 120,000 clones, 91% seen once; the top ten hold around 7.5%. The specimen comprised peripheral blood, sampled on day 0 of AZD1222 vaccination. These TCRs come from an adult in good health. CDR3s leave out the opening cysteine and the closing phenylalanine or tryptophan. A D gene is named only where the DNA matches it firmly.

- | TRBV19 | ASSPVIQVRELF
- | TRBV4-2 | ASSSKGSRGGNQPQH
- | TRBV10-3 | AISEYEGGNQPQH
- | TRBV29-1 | SVGPAYPTHTQY
- | TRBV30 | AWSVGAGNYEQY
TRBD2 | TRBV5-4 | ASSSGLAGGPGETQY
- | TRBV9 | ASSSGRGNQPQH
TRBD1 | TRBV19 | ASSIGTVDYEQY
- | TRBV27 | ASSPTGLGYT
TRBD1 | TRBV30 | AWSVGTGSNQPQH
- | TRBV7-2 | ASSLLGVDGYT
- | TRBV18 | ASSPMAQGADQPQH
- | TRBV7-2 | ASSPRSLEQY
- | TRBV6-5 | ASSYSKRFVQPQH
- | TRBV27 | ASSSARGETNEKLF
- | TRBV12-3/TRBV12-4 | ASSFGNEKLF